This TCR beta chain was recorded in a study of shared clonotypes between healthy human individuals. The data were produced by immunoSEQ multiplex PCR, yet TCRdb's version contains in-frame clones alone and is incomplete. The table shows roughly 480,000 clones, with 70% to 85% occurring only once. Free of recent acute infections or vaccinations, the donors were healthy HIV-negative adults. Everyone who donated was a Caucasian adult who lived in Nashville, Tennessee. This CDR3 spans 15 amino acids. The V gene's germline CDR1 is MNHEY and CDR2 SVGAGI. V lost 6 bases and J 6 bases, leaving 18 bases between the germline ends.

The TCR originated in a middle-aged woman in good health. Some clones in this sample may be carry-over from other donors' samples. The genes are TRBV6-5 and TRBJ2-1, with a possible D match to TRBD2 (6 bases). The specimen was PBMCs. The DNA of the CDR3 is TGTGCCAGCAGCCACCGGGACTCCCCCTCCAATGAGCAGTTCTTC. Translated: CASSHRDSPSNEQFF.